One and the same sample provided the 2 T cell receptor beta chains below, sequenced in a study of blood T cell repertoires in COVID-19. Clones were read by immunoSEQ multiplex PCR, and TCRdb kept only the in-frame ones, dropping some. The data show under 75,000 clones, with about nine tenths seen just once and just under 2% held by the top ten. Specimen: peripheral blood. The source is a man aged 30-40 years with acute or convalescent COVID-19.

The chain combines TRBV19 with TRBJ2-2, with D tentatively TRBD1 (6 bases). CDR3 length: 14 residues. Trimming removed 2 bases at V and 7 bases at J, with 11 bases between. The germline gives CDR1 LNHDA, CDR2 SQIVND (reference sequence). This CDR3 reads CASSITGTNGELFF. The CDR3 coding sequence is TGTGCCAGTAGTATAACTGGGACAAACGGGGAGCTGTTTTTT.

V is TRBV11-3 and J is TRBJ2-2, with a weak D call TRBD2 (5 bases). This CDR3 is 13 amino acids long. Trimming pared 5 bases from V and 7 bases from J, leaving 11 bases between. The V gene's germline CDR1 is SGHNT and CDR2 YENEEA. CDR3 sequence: CASSPYEGGELFF. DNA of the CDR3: TGTGCCAGCAGCCCCTACGAGGGCGGGGAGCTGTTTTTT.